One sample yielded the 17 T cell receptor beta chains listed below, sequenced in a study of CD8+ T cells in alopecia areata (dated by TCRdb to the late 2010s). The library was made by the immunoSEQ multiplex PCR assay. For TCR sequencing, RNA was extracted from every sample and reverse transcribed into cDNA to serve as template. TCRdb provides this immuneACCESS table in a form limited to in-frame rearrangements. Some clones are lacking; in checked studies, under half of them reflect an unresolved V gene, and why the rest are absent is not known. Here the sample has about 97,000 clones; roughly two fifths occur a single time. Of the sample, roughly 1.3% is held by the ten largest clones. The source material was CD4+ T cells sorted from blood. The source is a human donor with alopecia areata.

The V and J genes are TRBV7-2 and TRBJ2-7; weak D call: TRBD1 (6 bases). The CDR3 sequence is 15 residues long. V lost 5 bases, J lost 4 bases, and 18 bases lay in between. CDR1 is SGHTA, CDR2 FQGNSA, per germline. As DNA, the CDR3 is TGTGCCAGCAGCGTTAGTCGCCAGGACAGATACGAGCAGTACTTC. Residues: CASSVSRQDRYEQYF. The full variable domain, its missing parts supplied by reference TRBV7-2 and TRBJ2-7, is GAGVSQSPSNKVTEKGKDVELRCDPISGHTALYWYRQSLGQGLEFLIYFQGNSAPDKSGLPSDRFSAERTGGSVSTLTIQRTQQEDSAVYLCASSVSRQDRYEQYFGPGTRLTVT.

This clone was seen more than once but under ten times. The CDR3 loop is CASSLALAGSYNEQFF. CDR3 bases: TGTGCCAGCAGCTTGGCGCTAGCGGGAAGCTACAATGAGCAGTTCTTC. The V gene is TRBV5-4, the J gene TRBJ2-1; TRBD2 aligns across 9 bases. The trim removed 0 bases at V and 3 bases at J, leaving 4 bases unmatched. Germline CDR1 SGHNT, CDR2 YYREEE (reference sequence). The CDR3 loop spans 16 amino acids.

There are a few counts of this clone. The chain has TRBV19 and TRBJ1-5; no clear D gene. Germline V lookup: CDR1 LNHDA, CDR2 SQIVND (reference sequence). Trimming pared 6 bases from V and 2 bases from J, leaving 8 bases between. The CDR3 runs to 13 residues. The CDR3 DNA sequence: TGTGCCAGTAGAAATGTTGGCAATCAGCCCCAGCATTTT. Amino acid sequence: CASRNVGNQPQHF.

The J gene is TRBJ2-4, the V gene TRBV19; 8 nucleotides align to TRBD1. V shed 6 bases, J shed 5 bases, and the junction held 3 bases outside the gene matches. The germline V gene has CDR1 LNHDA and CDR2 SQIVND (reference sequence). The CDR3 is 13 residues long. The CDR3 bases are TGTGCCAGTAGGGGGACAGGCGAAAACATTCAGTACTTC. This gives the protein CASRGTGENIQYF.

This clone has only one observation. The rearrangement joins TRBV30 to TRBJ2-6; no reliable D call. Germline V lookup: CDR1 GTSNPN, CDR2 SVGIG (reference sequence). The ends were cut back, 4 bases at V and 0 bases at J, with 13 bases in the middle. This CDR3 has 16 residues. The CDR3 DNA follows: TGTGCCTGGACGACCCATATAAGCTCTGGGGCCAACGTCCTGACTTTC. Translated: CAWTTHISSGANVLTF.

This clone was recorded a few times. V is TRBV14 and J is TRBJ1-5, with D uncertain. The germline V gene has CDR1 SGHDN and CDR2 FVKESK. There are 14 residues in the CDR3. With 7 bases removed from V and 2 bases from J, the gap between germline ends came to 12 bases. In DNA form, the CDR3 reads TGTGCCAGCACCTCAGGCGGGGGCAATCAGCCCCAGCATTTT. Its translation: CASTSGGGNQPQHF.

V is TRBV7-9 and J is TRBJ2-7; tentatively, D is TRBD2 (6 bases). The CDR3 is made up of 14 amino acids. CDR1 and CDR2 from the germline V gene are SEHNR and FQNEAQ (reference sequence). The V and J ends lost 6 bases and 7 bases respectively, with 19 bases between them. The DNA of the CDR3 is TGTGCCAGCAGTTCCGGAGGAGGGTCGGTAGAGCAGTACTTC. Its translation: CASSSGGGSVEQYF.

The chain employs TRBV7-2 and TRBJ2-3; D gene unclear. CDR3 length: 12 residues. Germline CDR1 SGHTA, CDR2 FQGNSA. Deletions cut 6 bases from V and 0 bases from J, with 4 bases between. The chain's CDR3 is CASRSSTDTQYF. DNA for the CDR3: TGTGCCAGCAGGTCTAGCACAGATACGCAGTATTTT. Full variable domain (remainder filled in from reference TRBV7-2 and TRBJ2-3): GAGVSQSPSNKVTEKGKDVELRCDPISGHTALYWYRQSLGQGLEFLIYFQGNSAPDKSGLPSDRFSAERTGGSVSTLTIQRTQQEDSAVYLCASRSSTDTQYFGPGTRLTVL.

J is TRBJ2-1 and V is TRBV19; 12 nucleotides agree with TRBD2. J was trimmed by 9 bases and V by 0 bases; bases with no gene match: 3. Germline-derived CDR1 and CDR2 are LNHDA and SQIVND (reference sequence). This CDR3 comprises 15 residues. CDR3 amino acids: CASSIETSGSTEQFF. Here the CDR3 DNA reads TGTGCCAGTAGTATAGAGACTAGCGGGAGTACTGAGCAGTTCTTC.

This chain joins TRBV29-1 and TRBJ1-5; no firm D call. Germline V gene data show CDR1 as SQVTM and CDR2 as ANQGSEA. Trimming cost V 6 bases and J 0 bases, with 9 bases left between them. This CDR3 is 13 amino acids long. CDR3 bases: TGCAGCGTAGGTTCACATAGCAATCAGCCCCAGCATTTT. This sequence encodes CSVGSHSNQPQHF.

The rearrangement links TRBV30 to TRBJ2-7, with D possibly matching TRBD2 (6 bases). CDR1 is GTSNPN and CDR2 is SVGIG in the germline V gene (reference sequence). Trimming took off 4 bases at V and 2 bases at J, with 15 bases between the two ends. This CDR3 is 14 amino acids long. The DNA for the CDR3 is TGTGCCTGGATGGGAGGAGGCAGAACCTACGAGCAGTACTTC. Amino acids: CAWMGGGRTYEQYF.

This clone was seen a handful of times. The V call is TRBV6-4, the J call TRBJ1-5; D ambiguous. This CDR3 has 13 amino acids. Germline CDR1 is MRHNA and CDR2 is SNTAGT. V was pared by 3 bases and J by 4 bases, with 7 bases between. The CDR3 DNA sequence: TGTGCCAGCAGTGAATACCGTAATCAGCCCCAGCATTTT. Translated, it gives CASSEYRNQPQHF.

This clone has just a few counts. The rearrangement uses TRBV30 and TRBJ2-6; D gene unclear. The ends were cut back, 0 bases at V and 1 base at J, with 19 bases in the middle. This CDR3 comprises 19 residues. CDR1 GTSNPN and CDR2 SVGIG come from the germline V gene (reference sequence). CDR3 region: CAWSVMRWQKISGANVLTF. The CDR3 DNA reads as TGTGCCTGGAGTGTAATGAGGTGGCAGAAGATTTCTGGGGCCAACGTCCTGACTTTC.

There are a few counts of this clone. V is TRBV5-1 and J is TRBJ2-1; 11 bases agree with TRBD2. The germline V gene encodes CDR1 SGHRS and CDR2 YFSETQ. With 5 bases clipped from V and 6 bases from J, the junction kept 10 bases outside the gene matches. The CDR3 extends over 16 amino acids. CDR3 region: CASSFTSGGPGNEQFF. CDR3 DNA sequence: TGCGCCAGCAGTTTTACTAGCGGGGGACCCGGCAATGAGCAGTTCTTC.

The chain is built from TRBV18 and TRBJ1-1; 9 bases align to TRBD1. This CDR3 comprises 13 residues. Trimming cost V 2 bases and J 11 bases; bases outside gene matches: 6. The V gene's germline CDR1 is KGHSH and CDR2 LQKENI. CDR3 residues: CASSPNRGRGAFF. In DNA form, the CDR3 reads TGTGCCAGCTCACCAAACAGGGGGCGCGGGGCTTTCTTT.

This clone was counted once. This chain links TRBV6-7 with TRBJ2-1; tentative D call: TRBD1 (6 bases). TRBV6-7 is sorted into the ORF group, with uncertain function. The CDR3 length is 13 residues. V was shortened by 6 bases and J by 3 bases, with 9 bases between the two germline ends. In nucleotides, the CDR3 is TGTGCCAGCAGCCCGGACAGCTACAATGAGCAGTTCTTC. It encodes CASSPDSYNEQFF.

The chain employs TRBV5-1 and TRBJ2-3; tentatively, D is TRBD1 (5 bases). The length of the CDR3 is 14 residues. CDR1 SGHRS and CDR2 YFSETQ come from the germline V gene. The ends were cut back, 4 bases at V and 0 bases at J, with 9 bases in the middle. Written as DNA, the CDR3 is TGCGCCAGCAGCCCCGACAGTAGCACAGATACGCAGTATTTT. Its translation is CASSPDSSTDTQYF.